This T cell receptor beta chain is from a study of OX40 agonist ivuxolimab in advanced cancers. Here immunoSEQ multiplex PCR was the method, and the copy in TCRdb shows in-frame clones only, minus some. Among some 70,000 clones listed, roughly nine tenths were seen once. With 2 bases clipped from V and 2 bases from J, the junction kept 9 bases outside the gene matches. Germline CDR1 and CDR2: MGHRA and YSYEKL. The CDR3 loop spans 17 amino acids. The specimen comprised CD4+ or CD8+ T cells sorted from blood, sampled in a trial of the OX40 agonist ivuxolimab. The chain couples TRBV4-1 to TRBJ2-5; 9 nucleotides line up with TRBD2. This clonotype originated in an adult with an advanced solid tumor such as melanoma, head and neck, liver or kidney cancer. CDR3: CASSQSTASGAQETQYF. CDR3 sequence (DNA): TGCGCCAGCAGCCAATCTACGGCTAGCGGGGCACAAGAGACCCAGTACTTC.